This T cell receptor (beta chain) is drawn from a study of somatic mutations in cytotoxic T cells in rheumatoid arthritis. About the research overall: Patients had approximately 33 ml EDTA blood drawn right after diagnosis, before any treatment.

Some clones are missing from TCRdb's copy, which holds only in-frame ones; the method was immunoSEQ multiplex PCR. The repertoire includes approximately 13,000 clones, around four fifths of them detected once, and 15% sits in the top ten. Findings of the study overall: Healthy controls did not share the age-linked increase in CD8+ clonality seen in rheumatoid arthritis patients.

The length of the CDR3 is 17 residues. Unmatched junction bases numbered 2, after V lost 1 base and J lost 2 bases. The V gene's germline CDR1 is MGHRA and CDR2 YSYEKL. This clone was found once. Its specificity is unknown. Material: CD8+ T cells sorted from blood. The TCR comes from an adult with rheumatoid arthritis. This chain links TRBV4-1 with TRBJ2-6; 10 bases are shared with TRBD1. The CDR3 coding sequence is TGCGCCAGCAGCCAAGGACAGGGGGCGACTGGGGCCAACGTCCTGACTTTC. Its protein product is CASSQGQGATGANVLTF.